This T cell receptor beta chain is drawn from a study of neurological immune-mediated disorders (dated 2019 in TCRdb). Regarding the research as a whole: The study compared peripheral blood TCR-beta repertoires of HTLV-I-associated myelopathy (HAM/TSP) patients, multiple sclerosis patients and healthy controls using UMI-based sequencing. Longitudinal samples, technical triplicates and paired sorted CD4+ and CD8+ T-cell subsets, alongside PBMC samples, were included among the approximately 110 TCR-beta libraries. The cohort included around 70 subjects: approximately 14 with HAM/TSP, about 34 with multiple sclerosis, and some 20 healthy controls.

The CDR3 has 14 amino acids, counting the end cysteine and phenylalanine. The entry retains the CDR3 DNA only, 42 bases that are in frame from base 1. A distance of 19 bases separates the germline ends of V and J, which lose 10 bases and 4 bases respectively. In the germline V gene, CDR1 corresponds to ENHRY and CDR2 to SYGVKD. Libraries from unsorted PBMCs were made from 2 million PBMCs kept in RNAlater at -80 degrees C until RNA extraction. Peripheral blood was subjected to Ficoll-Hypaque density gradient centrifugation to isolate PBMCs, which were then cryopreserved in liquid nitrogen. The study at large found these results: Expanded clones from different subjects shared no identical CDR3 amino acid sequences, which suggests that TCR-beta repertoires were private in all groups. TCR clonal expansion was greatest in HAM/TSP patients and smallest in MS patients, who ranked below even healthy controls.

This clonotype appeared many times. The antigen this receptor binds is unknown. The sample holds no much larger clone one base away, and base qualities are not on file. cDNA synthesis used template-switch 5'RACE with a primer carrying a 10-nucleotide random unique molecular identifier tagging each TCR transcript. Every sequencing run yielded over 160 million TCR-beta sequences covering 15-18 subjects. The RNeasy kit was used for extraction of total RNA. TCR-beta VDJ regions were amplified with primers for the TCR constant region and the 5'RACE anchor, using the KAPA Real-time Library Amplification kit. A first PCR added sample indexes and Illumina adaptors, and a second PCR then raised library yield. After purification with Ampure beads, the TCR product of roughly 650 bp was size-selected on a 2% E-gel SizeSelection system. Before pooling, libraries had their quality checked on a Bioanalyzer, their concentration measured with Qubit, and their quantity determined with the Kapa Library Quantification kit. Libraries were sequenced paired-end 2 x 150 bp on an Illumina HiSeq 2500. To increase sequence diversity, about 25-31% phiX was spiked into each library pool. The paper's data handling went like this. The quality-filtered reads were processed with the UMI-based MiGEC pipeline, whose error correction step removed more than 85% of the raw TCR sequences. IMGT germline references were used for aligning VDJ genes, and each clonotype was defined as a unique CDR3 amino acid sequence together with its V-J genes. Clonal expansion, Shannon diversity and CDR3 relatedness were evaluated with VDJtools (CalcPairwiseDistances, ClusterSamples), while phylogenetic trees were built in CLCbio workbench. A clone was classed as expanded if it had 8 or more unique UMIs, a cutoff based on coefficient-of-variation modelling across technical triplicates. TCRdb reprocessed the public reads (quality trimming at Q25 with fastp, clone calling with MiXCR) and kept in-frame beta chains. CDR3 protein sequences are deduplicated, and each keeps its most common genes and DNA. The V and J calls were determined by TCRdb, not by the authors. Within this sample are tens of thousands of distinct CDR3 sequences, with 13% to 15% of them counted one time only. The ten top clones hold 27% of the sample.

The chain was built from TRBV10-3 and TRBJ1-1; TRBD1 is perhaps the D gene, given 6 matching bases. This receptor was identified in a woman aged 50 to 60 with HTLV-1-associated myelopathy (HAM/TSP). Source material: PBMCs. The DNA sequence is TGTGCCACCGTCCGGGACATAAGTGGCACTGAAGCTTTCTTT. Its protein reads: CATVRDISGTEAFF.